The present entry profiles one TCR beta chain with its context. Germline CDR1 is SGHRS and CDR2 is YFSETQ. This CDR3 is built from 14 residues. J was trimmed by 3 bases and V by 7 bases; bases with no gene match: 7. TCRdb keeps only in-frame clones here, not all; method: immunoSEQ multiplex PCR. The sample has fewer than 550,000 clones, 60% to 80% seen once. The data originate from a study of shared clonotypes between healthy human individuals. This TCR was sampled from a woman aged 40 to 49 in good health. Some clones in this sample may be carry-over from other donors' samples. V and J are TRBV5-1 and TRBJ2-7; 10 bases map to TRBD2. Sequenced input: PBMCs. The CDR3 sequence: CASAIGTSDYEQYF. Here the CDR3 DNA reads TGCGCCAGCGCCATAGGGACTAGCGACTACGAGCAGTACTTC. The full variable domain, with the rest looked up from reference TRBV5-1 and TRBJ2-7, is KAGVTQTPRYLIKTRGQQVTLSCSPISGHRSVSWYQQTPGQGLQFLFEYFSETQRNKGNFPGRFSGRQFSNSRSEMNVSTLELGDSALYLCASAIGTSDYEQYFGPGTRLTVT.